Here is one TCR beta chain with its context. Its antigen remains unidentified. The germline V gene encodes CDR1 SGHRS and CDR2 YFSETQ. The CDR3 totals 14 residues. Trimming at V came to 0 bases and at J to 14 bases, leaving 9 bases not matched to a gene. TCR beta CDR3 sequences were amplified from RNA transcripts. The TCR CDR3 first-round RT-PCR relied on the HTBI primer set. TCRdb passed the multiplex PCR reads through MiXCR, listing each CDR3 protein once. Here the sample spans about 400,000 distinct CDR3 sequences, roughly 13% being singletons. The record originates from a study of T cells in Graves' hyperthyroidism and ophthalmopathy. General study results and limits: Before onset, ophthalmopathy was predicted by the model a median around 6.2 months earlier.

The sequencing input was blood. The chain is built from TRBV5-1 and TRBJ2-1; TRBD1 aligns across 9 bases. This TCR was recovered from a young woman with Graves' hyperthyroidism. The CDR3 region has the DNA TGCGCCAGCAGCTTGGCCTCTCCGGGACAGGGTGAGTTCTTC. It is translated as CASSLASPGQGEFF.